This T cell receptor (beta chain) originates from a study of blood T cell repertoires in COVID-19. Some clones are missing from TCRdb's copy, which holds only in-frame ones; the method was immunoSEQ multiplex PCR. Seen here are about 400,000 clones, nearly 90% observed once, and the top ten hold under 2%. From germline, CDR1 is SGHAT and CDR2 FQNNGV. V gave up 1 base and J gave up 8 bases, with 17 bases separating them. The CDR3 is made up of 16 amino acids. Sequences were obtained from PBMCs or T cells enriched from blood (not recorded which). The TCR sequence derives from a woman between 18 and 30 years old with acute COVID-19. The chain recombines TRBV11-2 with TRBJ1-4; D perhaps matches TRBD1 (5 bases). As DNA, the CDR3 is TGTGCCAGCAGCTTAGGTCAGGGCCCTCTTGACGAAAAACTGTTTTTT. This translates into CASSLGQGPLDEKLFF.